These T cell receptor beta chains were read from a single sample in a study of blood T cell repertoires in COVID-19. Profiling relied on immunoSEQ multiplex PCR, and the TCRdb table lists in-frame clones only, not all of them. This table holds roughly 180,000 clones, approximately 86% found once. The sequencing input was peripheral blood. All receptors come from a woman in her 30s with active or convalescent COVID-19. The CDR3 runs from the conserved cysteine through the conserved F or W. Each record gives: V gene, clone size, CDR3 protein. Only part of the rows carry a size: once, few, many, or a class if the clone is expanded.

V gene: TRBV28; clone size: few; CDR3 protein: CASSLSAGELFF
V gene: TRBV30; clone size: NA; CDR3 protein: CAWNEGGLGQPQHF
V gene: TRBV2; clone size: NA; CDR3 protein: CASCVSGGQGNIQYF
V gene: TRBV5-4; clone size: NA; CDR3 protein: CASRPGTANAYEQYF
V gene: TRBV18; clone size: NA; CDR3 protein: CASSPGGNYEQYF
V gene: TRBV19; clone size: NA; CDR3 protein: CASRGLEEKLFF
V gene: TRBV4-1; clone size: NA; CDR3 protein: CASSQVGQGNMNTEAFF
V gene: TRBV5-1; clone size: once; CDR3 protein: CASSLGLQGPGGTLHF
V gene: TRBV4-1; clone size: NA; CDR3 protein: CASSQDRGSTEAFF
V gene: TRBV3-1/TRBV3-2; clone size: NA; CDR3 protein: CASSPSTTGGSSTNEKLFF
V gene: TRBV7-9; clone size: NA; CDR3 protein: CASSYLQITF
V gene: TRBV7-9; clone size: NA; CDR3 protein: CASSLPGFNQPQHF
V gene: TRBV7-9; clone size: NA; CDR3 protein: CASSSLRGYEQYF
V gene: TRBV28; clone size: NA; CDR3 protein: CASIPSGSNYGYTF
V gene: TRBV11-2; clone size: NA; CDR3 protein: CASSLGDIEQFF
V gene: TRBV7-2; clone size: NA; CDR3 protein: CASSSRGLSGSIPDTQYF
V gene: TRBV6-4; clone size: few; CDR3 protein: CASSDSTGGEAFF
V gene: TRBV11-2; clone size: once; CDR3 protein: CASSLGGVSGNTIYF
V gene: TRBV3-1/TRBV3-2; clone size: NA; CDR3 protein: CASSYSSGTGPYEQYF
V gene: TRBV5-4; clone size: NA; CDR3 protein: CASSVKMSSYNEQFF
V gene: TRBV6-2/TRBV6-3; clone size: few; CDR3 protein: CASSFGTLGTEAFF
V gene: TRBV6-2/TRBV6-3; clone size: NA; CDR3 protein: CASSYGGTGNYGYTF
V gene: TRBV19; clone size: NA; CDR3 protein: CASSITSGNQPQHF
V gene: TRBV30; clone size: once; CDR3 protein: CAWSGGGAYGYTF
V gene: TRBV10-1; clone size: NA; CDR3 protein: CATSPSGRRNNEQFF
V gene: TRBV2; clone size: once; CDR3 protein: CASKRDSVDTQYF
V gene: TRBV5-1; clone size: NA; CDR3 protein: CASSLGSGGLAKNIQYF
V gene: TRBV6-6; clone size: NA; CDR3 protein: CASKWGAYNSPLHF
V gene: TRBV7-9; clone size: NA; CDR3 protein: CASSLAIQTEAFF
V gene: TRBV15; clone size: NA; CDR3 protein: CATSRSRVPETQYF
V gene: TRBV27; clone size: NA; CDR3 protein: CASSSRDQHF
V gene: TRBV4-2; clone size: NA; CDR3 protein: CASSQDQGGVPNYGYTF
V gene: TRBV7-9; clone size: NA; CDR3 protein: CASSHSYEQYF
V gene: TRBV6-5; clone size: NA; CDR3 protein: CTSSYSKQGEEKLFF
V gene: TRBV3-1/TRBV3-2; clone size: NA; CDR3 protein: CASSQQGNAEAFF
V gene: TRBV11-3; clone size: NA; CDR3 protein: CASSSGILAKNIQYF
V gene: TRBV10-1; clone size: NA; CDR3 protein: CASSAGRGNGYTF
V gene: TRBV4-2; clone size: NA; CDR3 protein: CASSQEFTGPYQGYTF
V gene: TRBV10-3; clone size: NA; CDR3 protein: CAINSQGLNTEAFF
V gene: TRBV14; clone size: NA; CDR3 protein: CASSQDRLAALYNEQFF
V gene: TRBV19; clone size: NA; CDR3 protein: CASSVPGQGSEKLFF
V gene: TRBV5-4; clone size: NA; CDR3 protein: CASSLGTGWAYEQYF
V gene: TRBV27; clone size: NA; CDR3 protein: CASSTVGLAGGRPGELFF
V gene: TRBV30; clone size: few; CDR3 protein: CAWSRGESNQPQHF
V gene: TRBV2; clone size: NA; CDR3 protein: CASGTGTGPYNEQFF
V gene: TRBV9; clone size: NA; CDR3 protein: CASSITGDTEAFF
V gene: TRBV19; clone size: NA; CDR3 protein: CASSIVAGGPGETQYF
V gene: TRBV6-7; clone size: NA; CDR3 protein: CASSIGRARVGYTF
V gene: TRBV7-9; clone size: once; CDR3 protein: CASSPGLDWYEQYF
V gene: TRBV3-1/TRBV3-2; clone size: NA; CDR3 protein: CASSLLTGRGYTF
V gene: TRBV4-1; clone size: NA; CDR3 protein: CASRLGQSNEKLFF
V gene: TRBV6-1; clone size: NA; CDR3 protein: CASSEEIDYEQYF
V gene: TRBV6-5; clone size: NA; CDR3 protein: CASSTSGGWDGYTF
V gene: TRBV27; clone size: NA; CDR3 protein: CASSSGYNEQFF
V gene: TRBV24-1; clone size: NA; CDR3 protein: CATSAAASTDTQYF